Detailed here is one T cell receptor beta chain. The sample belongs to a study of patients and donors after allogeneic stem cell transplantation. TCRdb recomputed calls from the RT-PCR reads with MiXCR, one row per CDR3 protein. The sample lists about a million distinct CDR3 sequences; about a sixth were seen once. V was shortened by 7 bases and J by 2 bases, with 11 bases between the two germline ends. The CDR3 extends over 13 amino acids. The material sequenced was blood, either unsorted or a sorted T cell fraction (not recorded which). V and J are TRBV12-3 or TRBV12-4 and TRBJ2-5; D unresolved. This receptor was obtained from a human donor who was either an allogeneic HSCT recipient or a stem cell or donor lymphocyte infusion donor (not recorded which). It is not recorded whose cells these are; they may come from a transplant donor. In DNA form, the CDR3 reads TGTGCCAGCATGATGGGGTTACAAGAGACCCAGTACTTC. Encoded protein: CASMMGLQETQYF.